The clone carrying this TCR beta chain was detected ten times or more. This CDR3 comprises 15 residues. Germline CDR1 KGHSH, CDR2 LQKENI. V dropped 5 bases and J dropped 0 bases, with 10 bases sitting between them. TCRdb reprocessed the 5' RACE reads with MiXCR, giving one entry per CDR3 protein. The profile covers some 710,000 distinct CDR3 sequences, with over 5% appearing a single time and roughly 1.6% taken by the ten largest. These data are taken from a study of identical twins. This clonotype was obtained from a young man in good health. The chain uses TRBV18 and TRBJ2-2; D call uncertain. The source material was naive T cells sorted from blood. The CDR3 protein is CASSAGPANTGELFF. The CDR3 DNA reads as TGTGCCAGCTCAGCTGGCCCAGCGAACACCGGGGAGCTGTTTTTT. The whole variable domain, remainder taken from reference TRBV18 and TRBJ2-2, is NAGVMQNPRHLVRRRGQEARLRCSPMKGHSHVYWYRQLPEEGLKFMVYLQKENIIDESGMPKERFSAEFPKEGPSILRIQQVVRGDSAAYFCASSAGPANTGELFFGEGSRLTVL.